This T cell receptor beta chain was obtained from a study of blood T cell repertoires in COVID-19. Looking at the study overall: Italy, Spain and the United States were the sources of the convalescent and acute COVID-19 samples.

Produced via immunoSEQ multiplex PCR; TCRdb's table is partial and in-frame only. The sample has approximately 15,000 clones, more than 70% seen once. The origin of this receptor is a human donor in a cohort sampled during active COVID-19. Source material: peripheral blood.

This chain's CDR3 is CASSQGRGQYF. CDR3 DNA sequence: TGTGCCAGCAGCCAGGGGCGGGGGCAGTATTTT. V and J are TRBV6-2 or TRBV6-3 and TRBJ2-3, with D perhaps TRBD1 or TRBD2 (6 bases each). Germline V gene sequence: CDR1 MNHEY, CDR2 SVGEGT. Trimming cost V 6 bases and J 11 bases, with 12 bases left between them. This CDR3 spans 11 amino acids.